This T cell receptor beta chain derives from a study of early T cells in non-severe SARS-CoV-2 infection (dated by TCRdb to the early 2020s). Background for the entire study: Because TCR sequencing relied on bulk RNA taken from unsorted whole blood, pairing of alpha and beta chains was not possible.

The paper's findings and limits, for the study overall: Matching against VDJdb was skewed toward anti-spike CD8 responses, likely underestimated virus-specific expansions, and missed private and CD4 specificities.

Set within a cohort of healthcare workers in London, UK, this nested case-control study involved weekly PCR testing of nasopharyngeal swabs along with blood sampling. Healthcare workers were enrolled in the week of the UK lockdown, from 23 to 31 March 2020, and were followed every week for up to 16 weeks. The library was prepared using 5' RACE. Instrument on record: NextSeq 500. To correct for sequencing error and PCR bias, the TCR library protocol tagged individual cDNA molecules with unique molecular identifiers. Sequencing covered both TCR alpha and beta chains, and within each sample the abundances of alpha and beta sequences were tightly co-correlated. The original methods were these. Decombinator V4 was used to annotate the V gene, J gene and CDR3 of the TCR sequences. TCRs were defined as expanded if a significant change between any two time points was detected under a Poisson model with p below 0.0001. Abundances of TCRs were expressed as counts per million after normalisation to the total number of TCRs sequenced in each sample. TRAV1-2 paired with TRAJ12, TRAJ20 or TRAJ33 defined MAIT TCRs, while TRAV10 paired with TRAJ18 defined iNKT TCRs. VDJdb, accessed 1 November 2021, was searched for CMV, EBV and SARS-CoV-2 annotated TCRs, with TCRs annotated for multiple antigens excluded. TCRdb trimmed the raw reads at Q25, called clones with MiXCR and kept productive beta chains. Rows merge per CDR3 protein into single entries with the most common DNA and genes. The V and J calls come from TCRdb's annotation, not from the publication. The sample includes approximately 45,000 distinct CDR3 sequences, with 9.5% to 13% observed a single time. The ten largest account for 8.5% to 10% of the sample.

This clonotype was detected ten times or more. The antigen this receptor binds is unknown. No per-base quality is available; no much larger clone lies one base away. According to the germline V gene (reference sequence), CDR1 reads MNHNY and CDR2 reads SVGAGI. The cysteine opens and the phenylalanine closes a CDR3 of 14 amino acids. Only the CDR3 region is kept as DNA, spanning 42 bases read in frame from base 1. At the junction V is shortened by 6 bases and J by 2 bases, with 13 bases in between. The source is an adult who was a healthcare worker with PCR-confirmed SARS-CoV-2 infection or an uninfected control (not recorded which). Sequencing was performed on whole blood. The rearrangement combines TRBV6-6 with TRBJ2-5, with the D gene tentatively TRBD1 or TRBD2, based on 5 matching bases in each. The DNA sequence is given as TGTGCCAGCAGCCTGGGACCGAGACAAGAGACCCAGTACTTC. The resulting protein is CASSLGPRQETQYF.